This TCR beta chain was documented in a study of blood T cell repertoires in COVID-19. Study as a whole: Acute and convalescent COVID-19 samples came from the United States, Italy and Spain.

This CDR3 region has 13 residues. Germline CDR1 SNHLY, CDR2 FYNNEI. V lost 5 bases and J 1 base, leaving 6 bases between the germline ends. Generated by immunoSEQ multiplex PCR, the TCRdb table keeps only in-frame clones and is missing some. The sample contains some 100,000 clones, roughly 86% of which appear only once. The clonotype comes from a man aged 50 to 59 with acute or convalescent COVID-19. The chain uses TRBV2 and TRBJ2-1; unclear D gene. The sample comprised peripheral blood. The CDR3 region is CASSRGSYNEQFF. In DNA, the CDR3 is TGTGCCAGCAGTCGCGGATCCTACAATGAGCAGTTCTTC.